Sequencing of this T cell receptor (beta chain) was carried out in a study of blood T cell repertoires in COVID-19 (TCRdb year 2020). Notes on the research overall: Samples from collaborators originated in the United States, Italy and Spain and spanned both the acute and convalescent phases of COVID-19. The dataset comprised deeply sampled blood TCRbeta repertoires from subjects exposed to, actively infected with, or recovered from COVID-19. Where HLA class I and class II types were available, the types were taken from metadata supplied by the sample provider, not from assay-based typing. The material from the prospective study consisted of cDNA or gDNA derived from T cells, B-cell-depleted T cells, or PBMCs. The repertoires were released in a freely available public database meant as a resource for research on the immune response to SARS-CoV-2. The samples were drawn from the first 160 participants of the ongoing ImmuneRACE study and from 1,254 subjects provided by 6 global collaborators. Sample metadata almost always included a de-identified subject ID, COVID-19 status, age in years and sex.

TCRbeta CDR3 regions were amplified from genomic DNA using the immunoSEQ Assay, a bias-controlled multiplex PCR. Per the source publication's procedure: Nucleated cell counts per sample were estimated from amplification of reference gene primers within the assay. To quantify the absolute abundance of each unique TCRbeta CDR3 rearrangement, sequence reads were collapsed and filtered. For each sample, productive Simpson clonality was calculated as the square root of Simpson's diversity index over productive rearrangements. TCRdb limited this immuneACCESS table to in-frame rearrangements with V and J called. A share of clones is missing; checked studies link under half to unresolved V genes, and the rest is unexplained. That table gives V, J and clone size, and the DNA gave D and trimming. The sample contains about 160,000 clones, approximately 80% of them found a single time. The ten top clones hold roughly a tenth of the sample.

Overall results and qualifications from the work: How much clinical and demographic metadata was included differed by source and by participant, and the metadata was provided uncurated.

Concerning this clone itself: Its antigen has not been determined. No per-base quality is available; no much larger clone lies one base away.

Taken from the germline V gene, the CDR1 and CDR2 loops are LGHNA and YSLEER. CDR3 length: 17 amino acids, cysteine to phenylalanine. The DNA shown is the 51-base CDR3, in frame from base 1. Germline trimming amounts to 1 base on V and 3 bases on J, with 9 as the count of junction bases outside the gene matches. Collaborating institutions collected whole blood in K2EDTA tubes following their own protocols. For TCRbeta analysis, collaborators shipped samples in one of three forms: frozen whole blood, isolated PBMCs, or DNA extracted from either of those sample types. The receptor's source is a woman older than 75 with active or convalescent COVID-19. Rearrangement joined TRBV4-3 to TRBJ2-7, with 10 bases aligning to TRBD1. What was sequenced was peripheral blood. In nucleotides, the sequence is TGCGCCAGCAGCCAAGGAGCCGGGACAGGGGCTTTCTACGAGCAGTACTTC. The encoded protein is CASSQGAGTGAFYEQYF.